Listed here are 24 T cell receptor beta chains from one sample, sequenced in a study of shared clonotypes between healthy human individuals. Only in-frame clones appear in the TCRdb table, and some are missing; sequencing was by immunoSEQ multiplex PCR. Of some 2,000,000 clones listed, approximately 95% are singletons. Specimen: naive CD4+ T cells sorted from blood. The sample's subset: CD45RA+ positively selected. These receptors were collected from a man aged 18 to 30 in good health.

The CDR3 loop reads CAISEGSGTGNTGELFF. Here the CDR3 DNA reads TGTGCCATCAGTGAGGGATCTGGGACAGGAAACACCGGGGAGCTGTTTTTT. The chain joins TRBV10-3 to TRBJ2-2, with TRBD1 identical over 8 bases. V shed 2 bases, J shed 2 bases, and the junction held 7 bases outside the gene matches. CDR1 is ENHRY and CDR2 is SYGVKD in the germline V gene. The CDR3 extends over 17 amino acids.

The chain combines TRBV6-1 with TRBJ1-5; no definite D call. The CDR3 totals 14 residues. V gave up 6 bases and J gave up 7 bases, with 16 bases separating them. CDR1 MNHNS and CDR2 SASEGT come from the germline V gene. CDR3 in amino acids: CASSSQGSGQPQHF. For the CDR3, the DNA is TGTGCCAGCAGCAGTCAAGGCTCGGGGCAGCCCCAGCATTTT.

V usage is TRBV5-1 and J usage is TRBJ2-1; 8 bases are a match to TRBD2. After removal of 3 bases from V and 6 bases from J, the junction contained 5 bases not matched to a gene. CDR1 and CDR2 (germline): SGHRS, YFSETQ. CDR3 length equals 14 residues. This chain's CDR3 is CASSSGTSTNEQFF. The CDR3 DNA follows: TGCGCCAGCAGCTCGGGGACTAGTACCAATGAGCAGTTCTTC. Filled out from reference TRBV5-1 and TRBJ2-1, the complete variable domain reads KAGVTQTPRYLIKTRGQQVTLSCSPISGHRSVSWYQQTPGQGLQFLFEYFSETQRNKGNFPGRFSGRQFSNSRSEMNVSTLELGDSALYLCASSSGTSTNEQFFGPGTRLTVL.

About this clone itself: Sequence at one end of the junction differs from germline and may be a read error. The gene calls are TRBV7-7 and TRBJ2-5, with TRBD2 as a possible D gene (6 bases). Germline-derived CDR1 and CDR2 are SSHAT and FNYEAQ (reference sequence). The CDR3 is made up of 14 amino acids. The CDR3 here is CASSLQVRGETQYF. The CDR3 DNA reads TGTGCTAGCAGCTTACAGGTTCGGGGGGAGACCCAGTACTTC.

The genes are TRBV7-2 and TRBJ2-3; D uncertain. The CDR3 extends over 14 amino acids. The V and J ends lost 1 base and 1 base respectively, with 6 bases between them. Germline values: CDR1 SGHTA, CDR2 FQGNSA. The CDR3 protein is CASSLGVRTDTQYF. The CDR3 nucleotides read TGTGCCAGCAGCTTAGGGGTCCGCACAGATACGCAGTATTTT.

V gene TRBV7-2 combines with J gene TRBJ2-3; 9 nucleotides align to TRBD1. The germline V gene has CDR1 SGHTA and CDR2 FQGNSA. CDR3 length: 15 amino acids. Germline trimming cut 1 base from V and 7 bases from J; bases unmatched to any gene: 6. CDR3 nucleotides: TGTGCCAGCAGCTTAGAGGGACAGGGAAAAAATACGCAGTATTTT. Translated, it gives CASSLEGQGKNTQYF.

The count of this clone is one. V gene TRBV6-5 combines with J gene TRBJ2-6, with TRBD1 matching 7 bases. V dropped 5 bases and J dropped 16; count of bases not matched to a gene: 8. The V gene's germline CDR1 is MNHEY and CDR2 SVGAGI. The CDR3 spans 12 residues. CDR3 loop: CASSSQTGSLTF. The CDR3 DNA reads TGTGCCAGCAGTAGCCAGACAGGGTCACTGACTTTC.

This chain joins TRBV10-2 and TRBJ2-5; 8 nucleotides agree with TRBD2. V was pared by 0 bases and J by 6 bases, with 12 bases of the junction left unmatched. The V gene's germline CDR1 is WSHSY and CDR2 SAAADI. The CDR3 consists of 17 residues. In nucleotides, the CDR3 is TGCGCCAGCAGTGAGTCGGGCGGGGGGCCAAGAGACAAGACCCAGTACTTC. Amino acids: CASSESGGGPRDKTQYF.

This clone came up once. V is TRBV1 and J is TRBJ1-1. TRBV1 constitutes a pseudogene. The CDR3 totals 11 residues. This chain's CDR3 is CTSSGEAEAFF. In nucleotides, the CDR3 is TGCACCAGCAGCGGGGAGGCTGAAGCTTTCTTT.

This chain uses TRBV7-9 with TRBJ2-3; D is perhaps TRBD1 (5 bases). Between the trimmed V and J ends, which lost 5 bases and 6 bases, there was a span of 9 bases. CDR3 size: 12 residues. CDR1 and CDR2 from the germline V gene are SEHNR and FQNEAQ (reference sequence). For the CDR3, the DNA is TGTGCCAGCAGCGTAGGACATGATACGCAGTATTTT. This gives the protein CASSVGHDTQYF.

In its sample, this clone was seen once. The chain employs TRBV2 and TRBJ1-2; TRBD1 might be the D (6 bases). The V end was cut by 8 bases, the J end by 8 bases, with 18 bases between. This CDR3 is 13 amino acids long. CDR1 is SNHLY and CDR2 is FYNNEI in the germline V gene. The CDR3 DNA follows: TGTGCCAGCCATCTAGTGGGGGGCGGCGGCTACACCTTC. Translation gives CASHLVGGGGYTF.

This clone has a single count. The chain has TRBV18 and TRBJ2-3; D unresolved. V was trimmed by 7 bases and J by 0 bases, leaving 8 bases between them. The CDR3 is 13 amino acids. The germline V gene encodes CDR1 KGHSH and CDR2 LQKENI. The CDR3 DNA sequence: TGTGCCAGCTTCCAAATCAGCACAGATACGCAGTATTTT. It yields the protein CASFQISTDTQYF.

The CDR3 sequence is CASSMAVAADGYTF. CDR3 DNA sequence: TGTGCCAGTAGTATGGCCGTGGCGGCGGATGGCTACACCTTC. The chain combines TRBV19 with TRBJ1-2; D ambiguous. Germline CDR1 is LNHDA and CDR2 is SQIVND (reference sequence). The CDR3 is made up of 14 amino acids. The V and J ends lost 3 bases and 6 bases respectively, with 14 bases between them. The full variable domain, with the rest looked up from reference TRBV19 and TRBJ1-2, is DGGITQSPKYLFRKEGQNVTLSCEQNLNHDAMYWYRQDPGQGLRLIYYSQIVNDFQKGDIAEGYSVSREKKESFPLTVTSAQKNPTAFYLCASSMAVAADGYTFGSGTRLTVV.

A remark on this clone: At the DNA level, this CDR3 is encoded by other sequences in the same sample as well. The DNA of the CDR3 is TGCGCCAGCAGCACAGGGACAGGCCTGGGCACTGAAGCTTTCTTT. Translation gives CASSTGTGLGTEAFF. The V gene is TRBV5-1, the J gene TRBJ1-1; 8 bases align to TRBD1. Trimming removed 4 bases from V and 4 bases from J; junction bases left unmatched: 9. The CDR3 extends over 15 amino acids. Looked up from germline, CDR1 is SGHRS and CDR2 is YFSETQ.

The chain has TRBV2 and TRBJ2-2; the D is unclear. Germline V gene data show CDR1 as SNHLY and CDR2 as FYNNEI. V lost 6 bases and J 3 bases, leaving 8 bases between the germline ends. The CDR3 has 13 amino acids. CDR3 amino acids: CASSLDYTGELFF. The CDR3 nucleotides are TGTGCCAGCAGCCTCGATTACACCGGGGAGCTGTTTTTT.

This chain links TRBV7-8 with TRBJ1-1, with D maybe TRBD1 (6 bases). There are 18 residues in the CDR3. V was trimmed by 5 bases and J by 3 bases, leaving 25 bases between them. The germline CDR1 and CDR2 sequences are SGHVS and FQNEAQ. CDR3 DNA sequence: TGTGCCAGCAGCATATTAGGGGGGAACCTAGGAACGTACACTGAAGCTTTCTTT. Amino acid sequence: CASSILGGNLGTYTEAFF.

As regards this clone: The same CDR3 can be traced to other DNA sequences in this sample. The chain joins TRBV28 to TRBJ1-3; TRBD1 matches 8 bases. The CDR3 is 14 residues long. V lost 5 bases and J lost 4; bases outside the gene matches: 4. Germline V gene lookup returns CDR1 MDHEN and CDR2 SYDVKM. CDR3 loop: CASSPGQGGNTIYF. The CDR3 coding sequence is TGTGCCAGCAGTCCAGGACAGGGAGGAAACACCATATATTTT.

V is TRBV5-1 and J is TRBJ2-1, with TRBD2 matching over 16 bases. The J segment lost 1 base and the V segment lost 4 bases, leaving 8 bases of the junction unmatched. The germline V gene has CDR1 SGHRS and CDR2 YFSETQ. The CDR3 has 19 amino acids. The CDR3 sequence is CASSSLGTSGRVSYNEQFF. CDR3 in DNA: TGCGCCAGCAGCAGCCTCGGGACTAGCGGGAGGGTATCCTACAATGAGCAGTTCTTC. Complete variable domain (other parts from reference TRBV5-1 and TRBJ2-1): KAGVTQTPRYLIKTRGQQVTLSCSPISGHRSVSWYQQTPGQGLQFLFEYFSETQRNKGNFPGRFSGRQFSNSRSEMNVSTLELGDSALYLCASSSLGTSGRVSYNEQFFGPGTRLTVL.

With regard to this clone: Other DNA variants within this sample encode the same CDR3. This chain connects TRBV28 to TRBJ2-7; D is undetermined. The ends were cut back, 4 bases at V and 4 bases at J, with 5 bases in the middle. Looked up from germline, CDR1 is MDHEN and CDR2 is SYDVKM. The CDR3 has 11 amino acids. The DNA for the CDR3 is TGTGCCAGCAGTTCCATGTACGAGCAGTACTTC. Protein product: CASSSMYEQYF.

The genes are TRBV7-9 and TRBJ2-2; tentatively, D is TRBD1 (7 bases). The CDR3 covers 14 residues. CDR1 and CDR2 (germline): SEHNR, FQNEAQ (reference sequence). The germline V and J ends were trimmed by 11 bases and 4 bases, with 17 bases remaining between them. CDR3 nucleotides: TGTGCCTGGAGGGGGCGAGAGAGCACCGGGGAGCTGTTTTTT. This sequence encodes CAWRGRESTGELFF.

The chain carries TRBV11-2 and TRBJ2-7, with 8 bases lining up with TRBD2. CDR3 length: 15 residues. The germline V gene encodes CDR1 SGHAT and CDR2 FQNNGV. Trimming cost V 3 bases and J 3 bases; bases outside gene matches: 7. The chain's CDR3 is CASSFNSGEIYEQYF. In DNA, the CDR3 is TGTGCCAGCAGCTTTAATAGCGGGGAGATCTACGAGCAGTACTTC.

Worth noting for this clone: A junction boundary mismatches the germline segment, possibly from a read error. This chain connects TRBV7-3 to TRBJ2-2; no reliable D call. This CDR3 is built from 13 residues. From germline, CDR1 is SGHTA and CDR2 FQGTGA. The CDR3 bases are TGTGCCAGCAGGTTAATGGGGACCGGGGAGCTGTTTTTT. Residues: CASRLMGTGELFF.

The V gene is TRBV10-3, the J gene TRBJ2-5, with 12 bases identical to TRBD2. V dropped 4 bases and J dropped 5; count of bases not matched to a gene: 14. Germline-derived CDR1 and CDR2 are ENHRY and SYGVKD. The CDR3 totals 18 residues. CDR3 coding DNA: TGTGCCATCAGTGGGCCCCCCCCTCTAGCGGGGGGGCTGGAGACCCAGTACTTC. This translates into CAISGPPPLAGGLETQYF.

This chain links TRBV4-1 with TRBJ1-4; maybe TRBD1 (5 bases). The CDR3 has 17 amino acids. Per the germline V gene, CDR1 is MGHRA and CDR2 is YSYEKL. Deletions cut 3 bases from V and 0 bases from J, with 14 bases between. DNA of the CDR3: TGCGCCAGCAGCCATCTATCGACAGCAGCAACTAATGAAAAACTGTTTTTT. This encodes CASSHLSTAATNEKLFF.